This T cell receptor (beta chain) was sequenced during a study of radiotherapy plus CTLA-4 blockade in lung cancer. Study context: In about 20% of patients, objective responses were seen; roughly 30% had disease control. Overall study findings and caveats: The study found tumor-derived TCR clones expanded in blood after radiotherapy plus ipilimumab. Early blood T cell clone changes and increased post-radiation serum interferon-beta were reportedly the strongest response predictors.

Chemo-refractory metastatic non-small-cell lung cancer patients received focal radiation with ipilimumab CTLA-4 blockade. Sequencing used immunoSEQ multiplex PCR; TCRdb keeps in-frame clones, though not all of them. Among fewer than 75,000 clones, roughly 84% were seen once, and the ten largest hold 35% to 50%. Points on this clone: Its target is not known.

The CDR3 is 15 amino acids. Trimming cost V 0 bases and J 6 bases; bases outside gene matches: 3. Germline-derived CDR1 and CDR2 are SGDLS and YYNGEE. The V and J genes are TRBV9 and TRBJ2-3, with TRBD2 matching 11 bases. This clonotype was obtained from a human donor with non-small cell lung cancer that progressed on radiotherapy plus ipilimumab. Source: peripheral blood, taken from a patient treated with radiotherapy plus ipilimumab. Here the CDR3 DNA reads TGTGCCAGCAGCGTAGTTCCTAGCGGGGGGGATACGCAGTATTTT. It encodes CASSVVPSGGDTQYF.